This is a list of T cell receptor beta chains from one sample in a study of TIL therapy for anti-PD-1-resistant metastatic lung cancer. Measured with immunoSEQ multiplex PCR; TCRdb has only the in-frame clones, and not every one. The sample includes about 17,000 clones, around 82% of them seen just once. Sample: blood, taken at baseline. These receptors were obtained from a person aged 25 to 80 with non-small cell lung cancer. CDR3s include the opening cysteine and the closing phenylalanine or tryptophan. A D gene is named only where the DNA matches it firmly. Only part of the rows carry a size: once, few, many, or a class if the clone is expanded.

-	TRBV25-1	TRBJ1-6	-	CASSEYKPAAPYNSPLHF	TGTGCCAGCAGTGAATATAAACCAGCCGCCCCCTATAATTCACCCCTCCACTTT
-	TRBV7-9	TRBJ1-4	-	CASSLFRQRDEKLFF	TGTGCCAGCAGCTTATTCCGTCAGAGGGATGAAAAACTGTTTTTT
TRBD1	TRBV27	TRBJ1-3	-	CASSLGTGGARSGNTIYF	TGTGCCAGCAGTTTGGGGACAGGGGGCGCGAGGTCTGGAAACACCATATATTTT
-	TRBV4-3	TRBJ2-7	-	CASSQDLGTSRSYEQYF	TGCGCCAGCAGCCAAGATCTCGGAACTAGCCGGTCCTACGAGCAGTACTTC
-	TRBV4-1	TRBJ1-2	-	CASSHWPRTDGYTF	TGCGCCAGCAGCCATTGGCCTCGGACTGATGGCTACACCTTC
TRBD1	TRBV7-2	TRBJ2-7	-	CASSLAGQGLYEQYF	TGTGCCAGCAGCTTAGCCGGACAGGGACTTTACGAGCAGTACTTC
TRBD1	TRBV7-2	TRBJ1-1	-	CASSTSVGQPNTEAFF	TGTGCCAGCAGCACCTCCGTGGGACAGCCGAACACTGAAGCTTTCTTT
TRBD1	TRBV7-9	TRBJ1-2	-	CASSMTDRAYGYTF	TGTGCCAGCAGCATGACCGACAGGGCGTATGGCTACACCTTC
TRBD1	TRBV10-2	TRBJ1-5	-	CASSDSWGQGLYSNQPQHF	TGCGCCAGCAGCGACTCTTGGGGACAGGGGCTCTATAGCAATCAGCCCCAGCATTTT
TRBD1	TRBV6-1	TRBJ1-1	-	CASDRDRDTEAFF	TGTGCCAGCGACAGGGACAGGGATACTGAAGCTTTCTTT
-	TRBV27	TRBJ1-1	-	CASSLRPLGMNTEAFF	TGTGCCAGCAGTCTAAGACCCCTAGGGATGAACACTGAAGCTTTCTTT
-	TRBV9	TRBJ1-2	few	CASSVPAYGYTF	TGTGCCAGCAGCGTACCGGCCTATGGCTACACCTTC
-	TRBV5-6	TRBJ2-7	-	CASSLSPGTSYEQYF	TGTGCCAGCAGCTTGTCCCCCGGGACCTCCTACGAGCAGTACTTC
TRBD2	TRBV4-3	TRBJ2-1	-	CASSQDSGRLAGYNEQFF	TGCGCCAGCAGCCAAGATAGTGGCCGACTAGCGGGTTACAATGAGCAGTTCTTC
-	TRBV7-2	TRBJ2-7	-	CASSLGDRVIHEQYF	TGTGCCAGCAGCTTAGGGGATCGAGTCATCCACGAGCAGTACTTC
-	TRBV28	TRBJ1-2	-	CATGAGAKANYGYTF	TGTGCCACGGGGGCAGGGGCCAAAGCTAACTATGGCTACACCTTC
TRBD1	TRBV4-1	TRBJ1-1	-	CASSQDFATGMNTEAFF	TGCGCCAGCAGCCAGGACTTTGCGACAGGGATGAACACTGAAGCTTTCTTT
-	TRBV6-1	TRBJ1-1	-	CASSEVGDSTEAFF	TGTGCCAGCAGTGAGGTGGGGGATAGCACTGAAGCTTTCTTT
TRBD2	TRBV7-2	TRBJ2-1	-	CASSHHSSGGYNEQFF	TGTGCCAGCAGCCACCATTCTAGCGGGGGATACAATGAGCAGTTCTTC
TRBD1	TRBV7-2	TRBJ2-3	-	CASSFNRGDTQYF	TGTGCCAGCAGCTTCAACAGGGGAGATACGCAGTATTTT
TRBD2	TRBV5-4	TRBJ2-5	-	CASSRISGGIQETQYF	TGTGCCAGCAGCCGGATCAGCGGGGGGATTCAAGAGACCCAGTACTTC
-	TRBV5-6	TRBJ2-7	-	CASSLASGREQYF	TGTGCCAGCAGCTTGGCATCAGGGCGCGAGCAGTACTTC
TRBD1	TRBV5-1	TRBJ2-1	once	CASSEDRPLIF	TGCGCCAGCAGCGAGGACAGGCCCTTGATCTTC
-	TRBV7-9	TRBJ2-1	-	CASSLALAGGNEQFF	TGTGCCAGCAGCTTAGCGCTGGCTGGGGGGAATGAGCAGTTCTTC
-	TRBV7-2	TRBJ2-7	-	CASSLDEYEQYF	TGTGCCAGCAGCCTAGACGAGTACGAGCAGTACTTC
-	TRBV7-3	TRBJ2-3	-	CASSSLGEQADTQYF	TGTGCCAGCAGCTCTCTCGGAGAGCAGGCAGATACGCAGTATTTT
TRBD1	TRBV29-1	TRBJ2-7	-	CSVSSGQGYEQYF	TGCAGCGTTAGTAGTGGACAGGGCTACGAGCAGTACTTC
TRBD2	TRBV19	TRBJ2-3	once	CASSTRGGTDTQYF	TGTGCCAGTAGTACACGGGGGGGCACAGATACGCAGTATTTT
-	TRBV5-5	TRBJ1-1	-	CASSPWARPNTEAFF	TGTGCCAGCAGCCCCTGGGCCAGGCCAAACACTGAAGCTTTCTTT
-	TRBV13	TRBJ1-3	-	CASSFGPTGTIYF	TGTGCCAGCAGCTTCGGCCCGACGGGCACCATATATTTT
TRBD1	TRBV18	TRBJ2-7	-	CASSAAYRGPTYEQYF	TGTGCCAGCTCCGCGGCATACAGGGGGCCAACCTACGAGCAGTACTTC
-	TRBV29-1	TRBJ1-1	-	CSVLEGLGTEAFF	TGCAGCGTATTAGAAGGGCTCGGCACTGAAGCTTTCTTT
-	TRBV6-5	TRBJ1-2	-	CASSPRAGVFYGYTF	TGTGCCAGCAGCCCCCGTGCAGGGGTTTTTTATGGCTACACCTTC
-	TRBV4-3	TRBJ1-2	-	CASSEIAGYGYTF	TGCGCCAGCAGCGAAATCGCAGGGTATGGCTACACCTTC
-	TRBV19	TRBJ1-2	-	CATSRGIIYGYTF	TGTGCCACTTCCCGCGGGATAATCTATGGCTACACCTTC
-	TRBV5-4	TRBJ2-7	-	CASSPLVQGEQYF	TGTGCCAGCTCCCCCCTGGTTCAAGGGGAGCAGTACTTC
-	TRBV10-3	TRBJ1-5	-	CATQGGGTQPQHF	TGTGCCACCCAAGGGGGGGGCACCCAGCCCCAGCATTTT
-	TRBV5-6	TRBJ1-1	-	CASSFKMNAEAFF	TGTGCCAGCAGCTTTAAGATGAACGCTGAAGCTTTCTTT
TRBD1	TRBV5-8	TRBJ2-2	once	CASSIRTGGTGELFF	TGTGCCAGCAGCATTCGGACAGGGGGCACCGGGGAGCTGTTTTTT
-	TRBV29-1	TRBJ1-1	-	CSGSTTGRRQRAFF	TGCAGCGGCAGCACCACAGGGAGAAGGCAGAGAGCTTTCTTT
TRBD2	TRBV7-2	TRBJ2-1	-	CASSLGLAVNEQFF	TGTGCCAGCAGCTTAGGACTAGCAGTCAATGAGCAGTTCTTC
TRBD2	TRBV5-1	TRBJ2-1	-	CASSLVAGGRDEQFF	TGCGCCAGCAGCTTGGTAGCGGGAGGGCGGGATGAGCAGTTCTTC